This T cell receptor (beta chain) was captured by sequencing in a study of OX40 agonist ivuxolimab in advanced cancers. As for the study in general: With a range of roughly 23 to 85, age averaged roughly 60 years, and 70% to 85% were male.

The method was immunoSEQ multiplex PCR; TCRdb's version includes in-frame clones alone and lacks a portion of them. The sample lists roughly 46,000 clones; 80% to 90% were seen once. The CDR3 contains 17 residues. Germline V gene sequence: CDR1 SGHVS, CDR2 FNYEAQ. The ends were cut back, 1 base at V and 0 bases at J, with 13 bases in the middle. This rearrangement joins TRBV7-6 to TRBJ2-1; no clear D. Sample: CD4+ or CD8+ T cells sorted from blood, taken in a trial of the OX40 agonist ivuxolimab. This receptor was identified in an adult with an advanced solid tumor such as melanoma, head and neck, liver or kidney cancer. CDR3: CASSLELGRSSYNEQFF. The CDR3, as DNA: TGTGCCAGCAGCTTAGAATTGGGCCGGAGCTCCTACAATGAGCAGTTCTTC.